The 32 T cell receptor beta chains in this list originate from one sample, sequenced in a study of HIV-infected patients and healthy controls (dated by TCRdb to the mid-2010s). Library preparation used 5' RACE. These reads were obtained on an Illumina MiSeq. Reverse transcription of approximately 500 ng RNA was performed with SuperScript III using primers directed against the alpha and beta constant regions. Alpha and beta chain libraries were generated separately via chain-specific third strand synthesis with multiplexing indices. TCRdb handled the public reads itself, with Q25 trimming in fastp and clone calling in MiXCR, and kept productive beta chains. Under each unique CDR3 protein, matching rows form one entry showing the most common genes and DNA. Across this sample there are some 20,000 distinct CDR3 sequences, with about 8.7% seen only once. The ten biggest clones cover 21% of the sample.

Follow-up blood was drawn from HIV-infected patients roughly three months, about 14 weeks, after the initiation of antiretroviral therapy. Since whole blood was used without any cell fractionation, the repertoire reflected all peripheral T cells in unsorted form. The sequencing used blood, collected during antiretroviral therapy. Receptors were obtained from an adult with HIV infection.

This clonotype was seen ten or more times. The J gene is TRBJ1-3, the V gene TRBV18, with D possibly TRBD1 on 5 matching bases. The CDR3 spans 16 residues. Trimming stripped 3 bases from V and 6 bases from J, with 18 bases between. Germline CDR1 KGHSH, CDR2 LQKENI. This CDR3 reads CASSPRGLSTTNTIYF. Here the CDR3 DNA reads TGTGCCAGCTCACCCCGGGGCCTCAGTACGACAAACACCATATATTTT.

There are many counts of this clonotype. This chain's CDR3 is CASSHGQGDTNYGYTF. The CDR3 nucleotides are TGTGCCAGCAGTCATGGACAGGGGGATACTAACTATGGCTACACCTTC. This chain connects TRBV6-5 to TRBJ1-2; 10 bases line up with TRBD1. This CDR3 comprises 16 residues. The germline CDR1 and CDR2 sequences are MNHEY and SVGAGI. V shed 5 bases and J 0 bases; nucleotides not matched to a gene: 6.

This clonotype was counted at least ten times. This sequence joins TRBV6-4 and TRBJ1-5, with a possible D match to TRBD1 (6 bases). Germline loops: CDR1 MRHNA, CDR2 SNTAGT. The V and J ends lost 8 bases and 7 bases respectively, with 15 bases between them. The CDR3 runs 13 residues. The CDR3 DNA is TGTGCCAGCTCACAGGGACCGTGGCAGCCCCAGCATTTT. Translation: CASSQGPWQPQHF.

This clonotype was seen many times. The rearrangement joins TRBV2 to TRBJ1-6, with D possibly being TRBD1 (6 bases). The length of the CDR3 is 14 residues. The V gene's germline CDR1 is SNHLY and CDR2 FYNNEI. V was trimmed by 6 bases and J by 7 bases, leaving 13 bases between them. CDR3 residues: CASSLQGANSPLHF. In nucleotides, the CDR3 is TGTGCCAGCAGCTTACAGGGTGCGAATTCACCCCTCCACTTT.

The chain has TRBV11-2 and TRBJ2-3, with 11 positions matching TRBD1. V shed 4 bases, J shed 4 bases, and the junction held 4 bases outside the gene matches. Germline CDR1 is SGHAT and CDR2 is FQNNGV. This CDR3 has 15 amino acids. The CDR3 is CASSSGQGAADTQYF. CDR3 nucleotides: TGTGCCAGCAGCTCAGGACAGGGGGCAGCAGATACGCAGTATTTT.

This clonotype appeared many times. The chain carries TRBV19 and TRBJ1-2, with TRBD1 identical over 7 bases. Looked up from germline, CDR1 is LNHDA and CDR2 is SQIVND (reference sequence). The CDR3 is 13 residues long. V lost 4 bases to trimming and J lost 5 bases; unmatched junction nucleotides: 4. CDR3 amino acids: CASSTGTAYGYTF. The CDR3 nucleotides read TGTGCCAGTAGTACGGGGACAGCATATGGCTACACCTTC.

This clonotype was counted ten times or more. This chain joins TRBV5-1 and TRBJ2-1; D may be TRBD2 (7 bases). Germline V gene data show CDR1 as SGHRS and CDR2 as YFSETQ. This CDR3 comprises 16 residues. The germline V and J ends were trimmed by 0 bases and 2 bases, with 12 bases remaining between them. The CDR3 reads CASSLEWGGPYNEQFF. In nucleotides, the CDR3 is TGCGCCAGCAGCTTGGAATGGGGGGGCCCCTACAATGAGCAGTTCTTC. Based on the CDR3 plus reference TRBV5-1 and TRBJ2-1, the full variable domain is KAGVTQTPRYLIKTRGQQVTLSCSPISGHRSVSWYQQTPGQGLQFLFEYFSETQRNKGNFPGRFSGRQFSNSRSEMNVSTLELGDSALYLCASSLEWGGPYNEQFFGPGTRLTVL.

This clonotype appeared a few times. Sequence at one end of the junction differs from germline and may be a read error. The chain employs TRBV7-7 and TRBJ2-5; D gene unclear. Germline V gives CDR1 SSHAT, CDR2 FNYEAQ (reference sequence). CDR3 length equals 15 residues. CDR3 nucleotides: TGTGCTAGCAGCTTTGGTGGGGTCGGCCAAGAGACCCAGTACTTC. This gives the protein CASSFGGVGQETQYF.

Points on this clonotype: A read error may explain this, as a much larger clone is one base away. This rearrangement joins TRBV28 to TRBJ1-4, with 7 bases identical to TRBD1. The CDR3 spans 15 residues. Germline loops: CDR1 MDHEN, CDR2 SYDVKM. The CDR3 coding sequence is TGTGCCGGCAGTTCTCTGGGGACAGTCAATGAAAAACTGTTTTTT. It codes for CAGSSLGTVNEKLFF.

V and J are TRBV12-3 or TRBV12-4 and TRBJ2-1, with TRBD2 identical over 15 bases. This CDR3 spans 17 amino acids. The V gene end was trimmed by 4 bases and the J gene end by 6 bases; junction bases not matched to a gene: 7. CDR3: CASSSPSGLAGGNEQFF. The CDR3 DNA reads TGTGCCAGCAGTTCACCGTCGGGACTAGCGGGAGGCAATGAGCAGTTCTTC.

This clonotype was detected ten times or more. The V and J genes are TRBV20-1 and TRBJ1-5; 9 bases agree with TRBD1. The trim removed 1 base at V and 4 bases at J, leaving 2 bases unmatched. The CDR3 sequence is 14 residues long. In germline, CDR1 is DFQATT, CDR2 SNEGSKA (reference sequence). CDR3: CSARVTGGNQPQHF. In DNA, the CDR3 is TGCAGTGCTAGAGTGACAGGGGGGAATCAGCCCCAGCATTTT.

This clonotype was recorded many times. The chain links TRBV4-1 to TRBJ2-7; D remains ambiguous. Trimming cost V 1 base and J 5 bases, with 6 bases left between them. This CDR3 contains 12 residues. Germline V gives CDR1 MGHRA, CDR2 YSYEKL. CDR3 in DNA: TGCGCCAGCAGCCAAGTGGGCCACGAGCAGTACTTC. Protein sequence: CASSQVGHEQYF.

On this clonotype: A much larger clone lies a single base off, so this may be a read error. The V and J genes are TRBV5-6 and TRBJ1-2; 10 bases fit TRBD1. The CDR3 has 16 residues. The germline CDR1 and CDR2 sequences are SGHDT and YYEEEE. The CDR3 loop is CASGLALGQGDYGYTF. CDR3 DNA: TGTGCCAGCGGCTTGGCACTCGGACAGGGGGACTATGGCTACACCTTC.

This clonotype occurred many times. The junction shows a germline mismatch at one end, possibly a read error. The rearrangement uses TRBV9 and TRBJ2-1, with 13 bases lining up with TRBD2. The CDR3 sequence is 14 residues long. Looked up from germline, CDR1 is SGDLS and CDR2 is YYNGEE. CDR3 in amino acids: CASSSSLAGGAGSF. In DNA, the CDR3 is TGTGCCAGCAGCTCGTCACTAGCGGGAGGGGCAGGATCGTTC. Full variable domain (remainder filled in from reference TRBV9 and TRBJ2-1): DSGVTQTPKHLITATGQRVTLRCSPRSGDLSVYWYQQSLDQGLQFLIQYYNGEERAKGNILERFSAQQFPDLHSELNLSSLELGDSALYFCASSSSLAGGAGSFGPGTRLTVL.

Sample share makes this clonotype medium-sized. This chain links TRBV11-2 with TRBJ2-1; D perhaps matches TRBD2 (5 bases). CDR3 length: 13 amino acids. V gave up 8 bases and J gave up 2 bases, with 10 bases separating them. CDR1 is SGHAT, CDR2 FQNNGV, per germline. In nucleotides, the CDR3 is TGTGCCAGCCTGGGAGTGCCCTACAATGAGCAGTTCTTC. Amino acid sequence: CASLGVPYNEQFF.

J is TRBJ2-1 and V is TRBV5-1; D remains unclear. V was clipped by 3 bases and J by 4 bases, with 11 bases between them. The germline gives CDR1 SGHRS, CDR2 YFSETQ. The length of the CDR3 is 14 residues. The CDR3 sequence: CASSSSSRYNEQFF. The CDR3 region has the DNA TGCGCCAGCAGCTCTTCTTCAAGGTACAATGAGCAGTTCTTC.

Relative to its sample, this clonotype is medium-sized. CDR3 residues: CASSYSRGKNIQYF. In DNA, the CDR3 is TGTGCCAGCAGTTACAGCAGGGGCAAAAACATTCAGTACTTC. This chain uses TRBV6-5 with TRBJ2-4; TRBD1 is a possible D gene (6 bases). Per germline, CDR1 MNHEY and CDR2 SVGAGI. The CDR3 contains 14 residues. With 2 bases removed from V and 3 bases from J, the gap between germline ends came to 8 bases.

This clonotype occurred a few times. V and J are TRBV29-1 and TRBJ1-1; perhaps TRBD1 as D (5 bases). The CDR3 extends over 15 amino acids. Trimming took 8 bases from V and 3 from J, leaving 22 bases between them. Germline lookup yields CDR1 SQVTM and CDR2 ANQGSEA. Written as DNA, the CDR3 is TGCAGCCCAAAGAGTCTCCGGGGCATCGACACTGAAGCTTTCTTT. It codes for CSPKSLRGIDTEAFF.

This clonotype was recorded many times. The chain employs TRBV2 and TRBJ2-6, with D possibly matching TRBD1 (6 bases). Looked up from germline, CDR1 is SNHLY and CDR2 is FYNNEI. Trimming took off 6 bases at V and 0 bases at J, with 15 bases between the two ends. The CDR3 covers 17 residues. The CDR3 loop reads CASRRWTASSGANVLTF. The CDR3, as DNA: TGTGCCAGCAGGCGATGGACAGCCAGCTCTGGGGCCAACGTCCTGACTTTC.

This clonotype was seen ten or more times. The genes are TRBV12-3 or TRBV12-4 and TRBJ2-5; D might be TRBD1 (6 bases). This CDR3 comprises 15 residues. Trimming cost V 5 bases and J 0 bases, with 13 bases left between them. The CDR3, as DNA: TGTGCCAGCAGTCATTACAGGGTACACCAAGAGACCCAGTACTTC. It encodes CASSHYRVHQETQYF.

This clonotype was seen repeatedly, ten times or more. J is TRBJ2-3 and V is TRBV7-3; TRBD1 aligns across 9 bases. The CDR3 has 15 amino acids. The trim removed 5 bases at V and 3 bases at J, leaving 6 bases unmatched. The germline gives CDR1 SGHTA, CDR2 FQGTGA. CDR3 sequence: CASSDRGYETDTQYF. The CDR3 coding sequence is TGTGCCAGCAGCGACAGGGGGTATGAAACAGATACGCAGTATTTT.

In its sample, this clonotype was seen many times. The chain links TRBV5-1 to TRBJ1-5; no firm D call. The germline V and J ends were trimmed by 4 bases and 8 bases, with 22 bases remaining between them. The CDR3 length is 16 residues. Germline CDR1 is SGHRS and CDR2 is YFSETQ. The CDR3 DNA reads TGCGCCAGCAGCCTTGCGGGCGCGAGCCTCGGTGAGCCCCAGCATTTT. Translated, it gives CASSLAGASLGEPQHF.

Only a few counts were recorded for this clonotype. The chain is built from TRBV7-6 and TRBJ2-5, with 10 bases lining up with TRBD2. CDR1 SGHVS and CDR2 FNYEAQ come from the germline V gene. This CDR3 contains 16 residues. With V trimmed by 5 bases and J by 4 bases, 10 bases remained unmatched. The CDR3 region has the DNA TGTGCCAGCAGCCGGACTAGCGGTCTGAGAGTAGAGACCCAGTACTTC. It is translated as CASSRTSGLRVETQYF.

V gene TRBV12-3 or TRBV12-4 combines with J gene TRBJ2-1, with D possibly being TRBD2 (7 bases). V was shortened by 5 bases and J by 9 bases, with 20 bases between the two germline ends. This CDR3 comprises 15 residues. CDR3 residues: CASSRGRGEEPEQFF. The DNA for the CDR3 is TGTGCCAGCAGTCGAGGGAGGGGGGAGGAGCCTGAGCAGTTCTTC.

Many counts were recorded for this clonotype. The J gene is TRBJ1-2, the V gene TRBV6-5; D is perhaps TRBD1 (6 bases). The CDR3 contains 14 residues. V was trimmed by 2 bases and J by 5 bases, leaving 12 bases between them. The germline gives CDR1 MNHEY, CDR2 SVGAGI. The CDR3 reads CASSYTGTPYGYTF. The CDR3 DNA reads TGTGCCAGCAGTTACACCGGGACACCATATGGCTACACCTTC.

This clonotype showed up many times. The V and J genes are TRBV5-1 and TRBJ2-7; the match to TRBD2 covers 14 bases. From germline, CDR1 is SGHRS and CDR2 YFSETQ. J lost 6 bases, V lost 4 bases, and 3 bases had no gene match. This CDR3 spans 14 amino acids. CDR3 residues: CASSGTSGRGEQYF. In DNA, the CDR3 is TGCGCCAGCAGCGGGACTAGCGGGAGAGGCGAGCAGTACTTC.

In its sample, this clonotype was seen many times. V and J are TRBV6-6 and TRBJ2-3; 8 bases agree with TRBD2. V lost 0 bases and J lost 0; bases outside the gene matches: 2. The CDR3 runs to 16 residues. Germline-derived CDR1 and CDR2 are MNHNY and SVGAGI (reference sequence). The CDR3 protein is CASSYSASGSTDTQYF. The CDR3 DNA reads TGTGCCAGCAGTTACTCGGCTAGCGGGAGCACAGATACGCAGTATTTT.

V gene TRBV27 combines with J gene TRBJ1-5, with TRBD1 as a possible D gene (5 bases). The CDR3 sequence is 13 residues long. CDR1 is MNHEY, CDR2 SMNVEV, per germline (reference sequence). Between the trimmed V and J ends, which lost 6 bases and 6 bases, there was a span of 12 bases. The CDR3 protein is CASSFGGSQPQHF. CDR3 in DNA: TGTGCCAGCAGCTTTGGGGGAAGTCAGCCCCAGCATTTT.

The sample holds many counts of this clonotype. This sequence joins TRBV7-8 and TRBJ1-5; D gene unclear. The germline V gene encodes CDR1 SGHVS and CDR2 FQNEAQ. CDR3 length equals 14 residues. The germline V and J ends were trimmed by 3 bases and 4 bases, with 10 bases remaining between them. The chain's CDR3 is CASSLVQRNQPQHF. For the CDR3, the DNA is TGTGCCAGCAGCTTGGTTCAGCGAAATCAGCCCCAGCATTTT. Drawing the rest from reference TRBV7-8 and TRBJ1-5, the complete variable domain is GAGVSQSPRYKVAKRGQDVALRCDPISGHVSLFWYQQALGQGPEFLTYFQNEAQLDKSGLPSDRFFAERPEGSVSTLKIQRTQQEDSAVYLCASSLVQRNQPQHFGDGTRLSIL.

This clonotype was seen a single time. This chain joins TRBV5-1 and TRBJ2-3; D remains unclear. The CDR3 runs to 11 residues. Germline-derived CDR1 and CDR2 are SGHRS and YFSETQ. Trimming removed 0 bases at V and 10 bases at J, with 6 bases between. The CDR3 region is CASSLDGPQYF. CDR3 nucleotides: TGCGCCAGCAGCTTGGATGGCCCGCAGTATTTT.

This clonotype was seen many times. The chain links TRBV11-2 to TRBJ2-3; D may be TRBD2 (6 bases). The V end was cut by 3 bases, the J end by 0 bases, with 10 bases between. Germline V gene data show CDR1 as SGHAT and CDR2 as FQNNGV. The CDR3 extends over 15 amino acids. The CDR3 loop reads CASSLWDSSTDTQYF. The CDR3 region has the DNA TGTGCCAGCAGCTTGTGGGACTCTAGCACAGATACGCAGTATTTT.

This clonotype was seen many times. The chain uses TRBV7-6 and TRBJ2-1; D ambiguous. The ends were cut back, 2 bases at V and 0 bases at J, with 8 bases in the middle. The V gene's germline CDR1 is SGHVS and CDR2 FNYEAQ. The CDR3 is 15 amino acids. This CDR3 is CASSLTQSSYNEQFF. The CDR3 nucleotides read TGTGCCAGCAGCTTAACGCAGAGCTCCTACAATGAGCAGTTCTTC.